This section outlines one T cell receptor beta chain sequence together with its context. The antigen is not known. Systemic immunosuppression or a history of autoimmune disease excluded patients. This sample stems from a study of OX40 agonist ivuxolimab in advanced cancers. Study context: Cohort: around 79% men, mean age approximately 60, aged about 20 to 80. General observations from the study: A proportion of nonresponders additionally exhibited low normalized T-cell clonal expansion.

Method: immunoSEQ multiplex PCR; TCRdb's copy keeps in-frame clones and lacks some. Among 90,000 to 150,000 clones listed, roughly nine tenths were seen once. In germline, CDR1 is SGDLS, CDR2 YYNGEE. V gave up 0 bases and J gave up 2 bases; unmatched junction bases: 4. The CDR3 covers 15 residues. This specimen was CD4+ or CD8+ T cells sorted from blood, taken in a trial of the OX40 agonist ivuxolimab. The rearrangement links TRBV9 to TRBJ1-2; TRBD1 matches at 7 bases. The TCR sequence derives from an adult with an advanced solid tumor such as melanoma, head and neck, liver or kidney cancer. DNA for the CDR3: TGTGCCAGCAGCGTAGACAGGGGCCAGAACTATGGCTACACCTTC. Amino acid sequence: CASSVDRGQNYGYTF.